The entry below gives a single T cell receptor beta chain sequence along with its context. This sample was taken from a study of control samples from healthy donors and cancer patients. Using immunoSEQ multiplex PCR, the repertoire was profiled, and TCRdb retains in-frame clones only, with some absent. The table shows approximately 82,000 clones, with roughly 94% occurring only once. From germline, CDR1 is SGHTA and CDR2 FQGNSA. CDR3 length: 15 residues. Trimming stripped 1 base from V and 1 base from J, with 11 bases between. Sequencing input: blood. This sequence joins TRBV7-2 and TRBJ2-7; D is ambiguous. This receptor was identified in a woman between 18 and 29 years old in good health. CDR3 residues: CASSLGGRQSYEQYF. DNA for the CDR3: TGTGCCAGCAGCTTAGGAGGTCGGCAGTCCTACGAGCAGTACTTC. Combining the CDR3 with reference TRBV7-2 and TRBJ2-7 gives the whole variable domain GAGVSQSPSNKVTEKGKDVELRCDPISGHTALYWYRQSLGQGLEFLIYFQGNSAPDKSGLPSDRFSAERTGGSVSTLTIQRTQQEDSAVYLCASSLGGRQSYEQYFGPGTRLTVT.